These 9 T cell receptor beta chains share one sample of origin, sequenced in a study of T cell repertoires in cytomegalovirus infection. TCRdb reanalysed the reads using MiXCR and keeps one entry per CDR3 protein. The sample has around 100,000 distinct CDR3 sequences; less than 25% are singletons. Sequences were obtained from CD8+ T cells from PBMCs. The receptor source for this set is a human donor in good health (CMV status not recorded). Some clones in this sample may be carry-over from other donors' samples.

About this clonotype itself: At one end the junction does not follow the germline gene, possibly because of a read error. Here the CDR3 DNA reads TGTGCCAGCAGCTTGCACCAGGGGAGCTCCTACGAGCAGCACTTC. Amino acid sequence: CASSLHQGSSYEQHF. The rearrangement uses TRBV5-5 and TRBJ2-7, with D maybe TRBD1 (6 bases). The CDR3 has 15 residues. Germline V gene data show CDR1 as SGHKS and CDR2 as YYEKEE (reference sequence). Full variable domain (rest looked up from reference TRBV5-5 and TRBJ2-7): DAGVTQSPTHLIKTRGQQVTLRCSPISGHKSVSWYQQVLGQGPQFIFQYYEKEERGRGNFPDRFSARQFPNYSSELNVNALLLGDSALYLCASSLHQGSSYEQHFGPGTRLTVT.

This clonotype showed up just a few times. The chain's CDR3 is CATSRTGTGGETQYF. In DNA form, the CDR3 reads TGTGCCACCAGCAGAACCGGGACAGGGGGGGAGACCCAGTACTTC. The chain combines TRBV15 with TRBJ2-5; 11 bases are shared with TRBD1. Unmatched junction bases numbered 4, after V lost 2 bases and J lost 5 bases. This CDR3 region has 15 residues. Germline CDR1 LNHNV, CDR2 YYDKDF (reference sequence).

The chain combines TRBV20-1 with TRBJ2-3; a possible D gene is TRBD2 (6 bases). From germline, CDR1 is DFQATT and CDR2 SNEGSKA (reference sequence). The CDR3 has 13 amino acids. V was clipped by 4 bases and J by 6 bases, with 14 bases between them. The CDR3 sequence: CSAKGFGGDTQYF. In DNA form, the CDR3 reads TGCAGTGCTAAAGGCTTTGGGGGGGATACGCAGTATTTT.

The chain has TRBV4-1 and TRBJ1-1; D is perhaps TRBD1 (6 bases). Germline CDR1 reads MGHRA; CDR2 reads YSYEKL. The CDR3 runs to 15 residues. V lost 3 bases, J lost 2 bases, and 13 bases lay in between. The CDR3 sequence: CASSQMGRGNTEAFF. CDR3 sequence (DNA): TGCGCCAGCAGCCAGATGGGCAGGGGCAACACTGAAGCTTTCTTT.

This clonotype was counted a few times. The gene calls are TRBV28 and TRBJ2-7; 7 bases agree with TRBD1. V dropped 5 bases and J dropped 4; count of bases not matched to a gene: 8. CDR1 MDHEN and CDR2 SYDVKM come from the germline V gene. There are 14 residues in the CDR3. DNA of the CDR3: TGTGCCAGCAGTCCAGGGACAGAAGATTACGAGCAGTACTTC. Translated: CASSPGTEDYEQYF.

The chain carries TRBV7-9 and TRBJ2-3; D possibly corresponds to TRBD2 (6 bases). The CDR3 length is 15 residues. Trimming removed 5 bases from V and 6 bases from J, with 18 bases in between. CDR1 and CDR2 (germline): SEHNR, FQNEAQ (reference sequence). CDR3: CASSPRLGGSDTQYF. DNA for the CDR3: TGTGCCAGCAGCCCAAGGCTCGGGGGTTCGGATACGCAGTATTTT.

This clonotype was counted many times. The genes are TRBV7-8 and TRBJ2-1, with D maybe TRBD2 (5 bases). There are 17 residues in the CDR3. Per germline, CDR1 SGHVS and CDR2 FQNEAQ. V lost 4 bases and J lost 3, with 19 bases in between. The CDR3 coding sequence is TGTGCCAGCAGCTCAGTAGAGGGAGCGCCTCACTACAATGAGCAGTTCTTC. Protein product: CASSSVEGAPHYNEQFF.

Ten or more counts support this clonotype. The chain carries TRBV3-1 and TRBJ2-1; 14 bases fit TRBD2. Germline CDR1 and CDR2: LGHDT and YNNKEL (reference sequence). Germline trimming cut 0 bases from V and 3 bases from J; bases unmatched to any gene: 7. The CDR3 sequence is 19 residues long. In DNA form, the CDR3 reads TGTGCCAGCAGCCAAGATCAGGGGACTAGCGGGAGTATCTACAATGAGCAGTTCTTC. Translation: CASSQDQGTSGSIYNEQFF.

This clonotype was observed a few times. The V and J genes are TRBV13 and TRBJ2-5; perhaps D is TRBD1 or TRBD2 (5 bases each). CDR1 is PRHDT and CDR2 is FYEKMQ in the germline V gene (reference sequence). The germline V and J ends were trimmed by 8 bases and 3 bases, with 16 bases remaining between them. The CDR3 is made up of 14 amino acids. The CDR3 DNA follows: TGTGCCAGCTTAAGAGAGGGGCATAAAGAGACCCAGTACTTC. Translating gives CASLREGHKETQYF. The complete variable domain, with remaining parts taken from reference TRBV13 and TRBJ2-5, reads AAGVIQSPRHLIKEKRETATLKCYPIPRHDTVYWYQQGPGQDPQFLISFYEKMQSDKGSIPDRFSAQQFSDYHSELNMSSLELGDSALYFCASLREGHKETQYFGPGTRLLVL.